This T cell receptor beta chain originates from a study of T cell repertoires in cytomegalovirus infection. Study-wide background: A matching HLA type, together with CMV infection, was signaled by public TCR beta signatures.

Germline V gene data show CDR1 as KGHDR and CDR2 as SFDVKD. This CDR3 is built from 15 residues. V shed 2 bases and J 5 bases; nucleotides not matched to a gene: 7. Ten or more counts support this clonotype. Antigen specificity is unknown. Whole-study findings and limits: CMV-specific HLA-C-restricted TCR beta clonotypes dominated the ex vivo response. Identification of carriers of CMV plus the relevant HLA was achieved through cumulative public TCR beta family frequency.

TCRdb reprocessed the reads via MiXCR and lists one record per CDR3 protein. The sample has more than 90,000 distinct CDR3 sequences, 10% seen once; the top ten hold around 29%. Sequencing input: PBMCs, sequenced either directly or after in vitro stimulation (not recorded which). The chain uses TRBV24-1 and TRBJ2-5, with 7 bases aligning to TRBD1. The clonotype comes from a human donor in good health (CMV status not recorded). Some clones in this sample may be carry-over from other donors' samples. The CDR3 sequence is CATSDSGTVRETQYF. CDR3 DNA sequence: TGTGCCACCAGTGATTCCGGGACAGTTCGGGAGACCCAGTACTTC.